The subject of this entry is one TCR beta chain. A junction end diverges from the germline sequence, so it may reflect a read error. Total RNA (around 0.45 ug) served as template for TCR beta cDNA synthesis primed by a constant-region primer. For TCR beta, libraries were produced by three nested multiplex PCR rounds using slightly modified ARM-PCR. The first two PCR rounds, around 10 cycles each, used TRBV1-TRBV30 forward primers and a C-beta reverse primer. Using its own MiXCR run on the multiplex PCR reads, TCRdb lists one record per CDR3 protein. The sample holds 300,000 to 400,000 distinct CDR3 sequences, about 61% seen once. This sample is drawn from a study of tumor-infiltrating lymphocytes in primary liver carcinoma. The wider study: Patients comprised men and women whose ages fell between 30 and 69 years.

The blood RNA (from unsorted whole blood) was obtained, and germline DNA was also extracted. The CDR3 sequence is 15 residues long. The TCR comes from a man in his forties or fifties with primary liver carcinoma and hepatitis B virus infection. The chain links TRBV12-3 or TRBV12-4 to TRBJ2-1, with a weak D call TRBD2 (6 bases). The specimen sequenced was peripheral blood. The CDR3: CAGSPSLGEANEQFF. For the CDR3, the DNA is TGTGCCGGCAGTCCCTCCCTGGGGGAGGCCAATGAGCAGTTCTTC.